This TCR beta chain was identified during a study of neoadjuvant nivolumab and ipilimumab in lung cancer. Points on this clone: Its specificity is unknown.

Sequencing was performed with immunoSEQ multiplex PCR; in TCRdb, only in-frame clones are kept and a portion is missing. The sample lists about 9,000 clones; about 80% were seen once. CDR1 is LNHDA and CDR2 is SQIVND in the germline V gene (reference sequence). This CDR3 is built from 15 residues. Unmatched junction bases numbered 14, after V lost 5 bases and J lost 7 bases. The study's findings and limits: Compared with tumor-adjacent uninvolved lung, resected tumors showed greater richness and clonality.

Material: tumor tissue, obtained after neoadjuvant nivolumab, alone or with ipilimumab, at or shortly before surgery. The origin of this receptor is an adult with non-small cell lung cancer. This rearrangement joins TRBV19 to TRBJ2-7; 7 bases map to TRBD2. The CDR3 DNA reads TGTGCCAGTAGTCAACGTACTAGCGTTTTGCAAGAGCAGTACTTC. As protein: CASSQRTSVLQEQYF.